These T cell receptor beta chains were read from a single sample in a study of control samples from healthy donors and cancer patients. TCRdb's table, derived via immunoSEQ multiplex PCR, lists solely in-frame clones and lacks some. Of about 19,000 clones listed, approximately 82% are singletons. Input material: PBMCs. The receptors shown here come from an elderly man with head and neck cancer. Both conserved end residues are part of each CDR3. D genes are given only for firm matches. Clone size, where shown, is once, few, many, or a class for clones that have expanded.

NA | TRBJ1-2 | TRBV3-1/TRBV3-2 | NA | TGTGCCAGCAGCCAAGATCCTATGAGGCAGGTTTCGGGAACTAACTATGGCTACACCTTC | CASSQDPMRQVSGTNYGYTF
once | TRBJ2-5 | TRBV18 | NA | TGTGCCAGCTCACCCAGGTTACAAGAGACCCAGTACTTC | CASSPRLQETQYF
once | TRBJ2-5 | TRBV2 | NA | TGTGCCAGCGTCCTCGGGGAGGTTGGAGAGACCCAGTACTTC | CASVLGEVGETQYF
NA | TRBJ2-2 | TRBV19 | NA | TGTGCCAGTACAGTACTGAACACCGGGGAGCTGTTTTTT | CASTVLNTGELFF
NA | TRBJ2-2 | TRBV9 | TRBD2 | TGTGCCAGCAGCCCACCGGGAAAAGCGGGGGCCCCGAGGTCCGGGGAGCTGTTTTTT | CASSPPGKAGAPRSGELFF
NA | TRBJ2-7 | TRBV7-9 | NA | TGTGCCAGCAGCTTAGCGGGAGCCCTCTTGGAGCAGTACTTC | CASSLAGALLEQYF
NA | TRBJ2-5 | TRBV5-1 | TRBD2 | TGCGCCAGCAGCTTAATGACTAGCGGGGGAGAGACCCAGTACTTC | CASSLMTSGGETQYF
NA | TRBJ2-2 | TRBV24-1 | TRBD1 | TGTGCCACCAGTGATTTTGGACAGGGTGCGAACACCGGGGAGCTGTTTTTT | CATSDFGQGANTGELFF
NA | TRBJ2-1 | TRBV20-1 | NA | TGCAGTGAGACCGAAAATGAGCAGTTCTTC | CSETENEQFF
NA | TRBJ1-2 | TRBV5-6 | NA | TGTGCCAGCAGCTTACTACCTGGCGTCGGAGGGCTGAATGGCTACACCTTC | CASSLLPGVGGLNGYTF
NA | TRBJ2-3 | TRBV2 | TRBD2 | TGTGCCAGCAGTGAACTAGCGGGGACAGATACGCAGTATTTT | CASSELAGTDTQYF
NA | TRBJ2-5 | TRBV18 | NA | TGTGCCAGCTCCCCTGGAACCCAAGAGACCCAGTACTTC | CASSPGTQETQYF
NA | TRBJ2-7 | TRBV18 | TRBD1 | TGTGCCAGCTCACCTTACACAGGGGTTAGCTACGAGCAGTACTTC | CASSPYTGVSYEQYF
NA | TRBJ2-5 | TRBV7-2 | NA | TGTGCCAGCAACTCGGGACTGGCGATTGAGACCCAGTACTTC | CASNSGLAIETQYF
NA | TRBJ2-7 | TRBV28 | NA | TGTGCCAGCAGTTTACCAGGCTACGAGCAGTACTTC | CASSLPGYEQYF
once | TRBJ1-1 | TRBV7-9 | TRBD1 | TGTGCCAGCACCTTCTCAGGGGGGAACACTGAAGCTTTCTTT | CASTFSGGNTEAFF
NA | TRBJ2-5 | TRBV5-4 | NA | TGTGCCAGCAGCTTGGCCGAGGGTGGGGAGACCCAGTACTTC | CASSLAEGGETQYF
NA | TRBJ2-1 | TRBV7-8 | TRBD2 | TGTGCCAGCAGCCGAAGACTAGCCGGCAGCTACAATGAGCAGTTCTTC | CASSRRLAGSYNEQFF
NA | TRBJ2-1 | TRBV19 | NA | TGTGCCAGTAGTATAGATTTCAGTGAGCAGTTCTTC | CASSIDFSEQFF
NA | TRBJ1-2 | TRBV29-1 | TRBD1 | TGCAGCGTTGACCCGGGACAGCCTTACTATGGCTACACCTTC | CSVDPGQPYYGYTF
NA | TRBJ2-3 | TRBV6-1 | TRBD1 | TGTGCCAGCAGTGACCGGGACAGGGTAGTAGATACGCAGTATTTT | CASSDRDRVVDTQYF
NA | TRBJ2-3 | TRBV12-5 | TRBD1 | TGTGCTAGTGGTGCCTCCGGGACAGGGCTGGAAGATACGCAGTATTTT | CASGASGTGLEDTQYF
NA | TRBJ1-6 | TRBV10-1 | NA | TGCGCCAGCAGTGAGAGGGAGACAGAATATAATTCACCCCTCCACTTT | CASSERETEYNSPLHF
NA | TRBJ1-1 | TRBV7-2 | NA | TGTGCCAGCAGCCAATTTGGGGGACGTGGAGCTTTCTTT | CASSQFGGRGAFF
NA | TRBJ1-1 | TRBV5-4 | NA | TGTGCCAGCAGCCAAGACCCGACGAACACTGAAGCTTTCTTT | CASSQDPTNTEAFF
NA | TRBJ2-2 | TRBV7-2 | NA | TGTGCCAGCAGCTTTGGAGGGGGAGGCACCGGGGAGCTGTTTTTT | CASSFGGGGTGELFF
NA | TRBJ1-6 | TRBV29-1 | NA | TGCAGCGTGCCACCTGGTGGGAGCTCCTATAATTCACCCCTCCACTTT | CSVPPGGSSYNSPLHF
few | TRBJ1-5 | TRBV27 | NA | TGTGCCAGCAGTCCCCTCCGGGACAGCAATCAGCCCCAGCATTTT | CASSPLRDSNQPQHF
NA | TRBJ2-2 | TRBV7-2 | NA | TGTGCCAGCAGCTTAAGAATTGGGGGAGGTAACACCGGGGAGCTGTTTTTT | CASSLRIGGGNTGELFF
NA | TRBJ2-1 | TRBV29-1 | NA | TGCAGCGCTTCCGGCGGGCGCCAAAGGGAGAATGAGCAGTTCTTC | CSASGGRQRENEQFF
NA | TRBJ2-5 | TRBV21-1 | NA | TGTGCCAGCAGCAAAGCGCGAAAGCTCTGGGGGCGGGAGGAAGAGACCCAGTACTTC | CASSKARKLWGREEETQYF
NA | TRBJ1-2 | TRBV6-1 | TRBD1 | TGTGCCAGCAGTGAAGCGGTGGGACAGGGACGAGGCTACACCTTC | CASSEAVGQGRGYTF
NA | TRBJ2-7 | TRBV20-1 | NA | TGCAGTGCTAAAGGGGGGGTCGAGCAGTACTTC | CSAKGGVEQYF
NA | TRBJ2-7 | TRBV5-4 | TRBD1 | TGTGCCAGCAGCCCCCGAATTATGGGACAGGGGGCTTACGAGCAGTACTTC | CASSPRIMGQGAYEQYF
NA | TRBJ1-5 | TRBV4-1 | TRBD1 | TGCGCCAGCAGCCGGGGACAGGGGGAGCCCAATCAGCCCCAGCATTTT | CASSRGQGEPNQPQHF